This T cell receptor beta chain was captured by sequencing in a study of T cell responses to AZD1222 COVID-19 vaccine. Here immunoSEQ multiplex PCR was the method, and the copy in TCRdb shows in-frame clones only, minus some. The table includes under 75,000 clones, roughly 85% detected once. Trimming took 5 bases from V and 1 from J, leaving 11 bases between them. From germline, CDR1 is SQVTM and CDR2 ANQGSEA. The CDR3 loop spans 14 amino acids. This clonotype was sampled from an adult in good health. J is TRBJ2-2 and V is TRBV29-1; maybe TRBD2 (5 bases). The sample in question was peripheral blood, obtained on day 0 of AZD1222 vaccination. The CDR3 DNA is TGCAGCGTTCCTCTTCGGGGGAACACCGGGGAGCTGTTTTTT. Its translation: CSVPLRGNTGELFF.